The 11 T cell receptor beta chains given below trace back to one sample, sequenced in a study of cytomegalovirus exposure and HLA in healthy donors. PCR was performed using 60 Vbeta and 13 Jbeta primers. Using immunoSEQ multiplex PCR, the repertoire was profiled, and TCRdb retains in-frame clones only, with some absent. The profile shows under 150,000 clones, around 77% of them singletons. Sequencing input: PBMCs. These receptor sequences come from a woman aged 55-70 years in good health and CMV-seronegative.

On this clone: A junction end diverges from the germline sequence, so it may reflect a read error. Other DNA variants within this sample encode the same CDR3. The rearrangement uses TRBV19 and TRBJ1-5; 8 positions agree with TRBD1. The CDR3 has 14 amino acids. CDR1 LNHDA and CDR2 SQIVND come from the germline V gene (reference sequence). CDR3 nucleotides: TGTGCCAGCAGTATGCAACAGGGGGACCAGCCCCAGCATTTT. Its translation is CASSMQQGDQPQHF.

The J gene is TRBJ2-1, the V gene TRBV7-3, with 10 positions matching TRBD2. The CDR3 spans 16 residues. Germline CDR1 is SGHTA and CDR2 is FQGTGA. J gave up 7 bases and V 4 bases, and 10 bases lay outside the gene matches. CDR3 sequence (DNA): TGTGCCAGCAGCTCCTCAGCGGGGGGGCCTGTGAATGAGCAGTTCTTC. Translating gives CASSSSAGGPVNEQFF.

Here the CDR3 reads CASRSGTLNTGELFF. The CDR3 DNA reads TGTGCCAGTAGGTCCGGGACATTAAACACCGGGGAGCTGTTTTTT. The chain has TRBV19 and TRBJ2-2, with D possibly TRBD1 on 6 matching bases. The germline gives CDR1 LNHDA, CDR2 SQIVND (reference sequence). Trimming left V 6 bases short and J 2 bases short, with 13 bases between. This CDR3 is built from 15 residues.

The chain carries TRBV11-3 and TRBJ2-2, with 9 bases aligning to TRBD1. Per the germline V gene, CDR1 is SGHNT and CDR2 is YENEEA. This CDR3 has 15 amino acids. With 5 bases clipped from V and 6 bases from J, the junction kept 7 bases outside the gene matches. The CDR3 reads CASSPGTGPPGELFF. The DNA of the CDR3 is TGTGCCAGCAGCCCTGGGACAGGGCCCCCCGGGGAGCTGTTTTTT.

The chain joins TRBV14 to TRBJ1-1; 10 bases map to TRBD1. CDR1 is SGHDN, CDR2 FVKESK, per germline. J gave up 9 bases and V 4 bases, and 5 bases lay outside the gene matches. The CDR3 consists of 13 residues. The chain's CDR3 is CASSLTGGNKAFF. In nucleotides, the CDR3 is TGTGCCAGCAGCCTGACAGGGGGCAATAAAGCTTTCTTT. Complete variable domain (other parts from reference TRBV14 and TRBJ1-1): EAGVTQFPSHSVIEKGQTVTLRCDPISGHDNLYWYRRVMGKEIKFLLHFVKESKQDESGMPNNRFLAERTGGTYSTLKVQPAELEDSGVYFCASSLTGGNKAFFGQGTRLTVV.

The chain carries TRBV28 and TRBJ1-4; a weak D match, TRBD1 (6 bases). The CDR3 covers 18 residues. Trimming took 1 base from V and 0 from J, leaving 15 bases between them. Germline CDR1 is MDHEN and CDR2 is SYDVKM. DNA for the CDR3: TGTGCCAGCAGTTTATCCCAGGGGTGGTCTGCAACTAATGAAAAACTGTTTTTT. Its translation is CASSLSQGWSATNEKLFF.

The rearrangement joins TRBV18 to TRBJ1-1, with D tentatively TRBD1 (6 bases). Trimming pared 4 bases from V and 10 bases from J, leaving 13 bases between. Per germline, CDR1 KGHSH and CDR2 LQKENI. This CDR3 contains 12 residues. CDR3 nucleotide sequence: TGTGCCAGCTCACGACTACAGGGTGCAGCTTTCTTT. The encoded protein is CASSRLQGAAFF.

This rearrangement joins TRBV6-5 to TRBJ2-7; TRBD1 might be the D (5 bases). CDR1 is MNHEY and CDR2 is SVGAGI in the germline V gene. The V end lost 0 bases, the J end lost 2 bases, and 14 bases lay between the germline ends. The CDR3 extends over 16 amino acids. CDR3 amino acids: CASSYSGSGPPYEQYF. The CDR3 nucleotides read TGTGCCAGCAGTTACTCAGGGTCAGGGCCTCCCTACGAGCAGTACTTC.

Note on this clone: The junction departs from the called germline gene at one end, perhaps through a read error. The chain links TRBV2 to TRBJ1-5; no clear D. Per the germline V gene, CDR1 is SNHLY and CDR2 is FYNNEI. The CDR3 contains 15 residues. The CDR3 protein is CASREGTGSNQPQHF. The CDR3 nucleotides read TGTGCCAGCAGGGAAGGAACCGGGAGCAATCAGCCCCAGCATTTT.

To note about this clone: A junction end diverges from the germline sequence, so it may reflect a read error. This sequence joins TRBV7-7 and TRBJ2-1, with a weak D call TRBD2 (7 bases). The CDR3 covers 14 residues. Germline V gene lookup returns CDR1 SSHAT and CDR2 FNYEAQ (reference sequence). The CDR3 DNA is TGTGCTAGCAGCTTAGGGGGGGACCGTAGTGAGCAGTTCTTC. Its translation is CASSLGGDRSEQFF. Using reference TRBV7-7 and TRBJ2-1 for the parts outside the CDR3, the full variable domain is GAGVSQSPRYKVTKRGQDVTLRCDPISSHATLYWYQQALGQGPEFLTYFNYEAQPDKSGLPSDRFSAERPEGSISTLTIQRTEQRDSAMYRCASSLGGDRSEQFFGPGTRLTVL.

The gene calls are TRBV4-1 and TRBJ2-1, with a possible D match to TRBD2 (6 bases). With 0 bases removed from V and 7 bases from J, the gap between germline ends came to 16 bases. Germline lookup yields CDR1 MGHRA and CDR2 YSYEKL. CDR3 length: 16 amino acids. The CDR3 here is CASSQDGGAVRNEQFF. CDR3 bases: TGCGCCAGCAGCCAAGATGGCGGGGCGGTCAGGAATGAGCAGTTCTTC.